This T cell receptor beta chain was obtained from a study of patients and donors after allogeneic stem cell transplantation. TCRdb reprocessed the RT-PCR reads via MiXCR and lists one record per CDR3 protein. Of a few hundred thousand distinct CDR3 sequences in the sample, 35% to 45% were seen once. This CDR3 spans 15 amino acids. Germline V lookup: CDR1 MGHRA, CDR2 YSYEKL. Trimming left V 8 bases short and J 1 base short, with 15 bases between. The sequenced material came from blood, either unsorted or a sorted T cell fraction (not recorded which). The chain combines TRBV4-1 with TRBJ2-4; no definite D call. This clonotype was sampled from a human donor who was either an allogeneic HSCT recipient or a stem cell or donor lymphocyte infusion donor (not recorded which). It is not recorded whose cells these are; they may come from a transplant donor. The CDR3 DNA reads as TGCGCCAGCGCACAGACTGGGGTCGCCAAAAACATTCAGTACTTC. Its protein is CASAQTGVAKNIQYF.